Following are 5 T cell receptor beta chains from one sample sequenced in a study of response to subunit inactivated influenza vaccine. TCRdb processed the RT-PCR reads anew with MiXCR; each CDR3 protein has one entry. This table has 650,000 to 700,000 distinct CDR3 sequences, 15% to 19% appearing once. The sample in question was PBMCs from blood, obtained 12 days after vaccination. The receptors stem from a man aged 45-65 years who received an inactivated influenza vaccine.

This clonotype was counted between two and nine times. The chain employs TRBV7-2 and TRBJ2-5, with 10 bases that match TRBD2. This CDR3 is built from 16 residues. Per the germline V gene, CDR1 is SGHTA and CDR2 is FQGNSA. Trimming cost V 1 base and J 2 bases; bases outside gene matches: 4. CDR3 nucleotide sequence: TGTGCCAGCAGCTTAGGCCCAGCGGGGGGGCAAGAGACCCAGTACTTC. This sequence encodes CASSLGPAGGQETQYF.

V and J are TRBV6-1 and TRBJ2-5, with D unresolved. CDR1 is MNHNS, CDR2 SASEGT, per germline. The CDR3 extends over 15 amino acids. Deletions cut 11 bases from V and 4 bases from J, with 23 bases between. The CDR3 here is CASHPRANPAETQYF. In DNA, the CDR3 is TGTGCCTCACACCCACGGGCGAATCCTGCAGAGACCCAGTACTTC.

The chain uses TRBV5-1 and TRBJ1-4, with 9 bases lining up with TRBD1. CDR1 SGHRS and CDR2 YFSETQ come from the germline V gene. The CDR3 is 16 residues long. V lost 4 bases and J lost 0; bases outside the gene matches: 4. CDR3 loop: CASSERTGATNEKLFF. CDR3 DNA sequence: TGCGCCAGCAGCGAGAGGACAGGGGCAACTAATGAAAAACTGTTTTTT. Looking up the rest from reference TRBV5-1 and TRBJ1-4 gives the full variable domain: KAGVTQTPRYLIKTRGQQVTLSCSPISGHRSVSWYQQTPGQGLQFLFEYFSETQRNKGNFPGRFSGRQFSNSRSEMNVSTLELGDSALYLCASSERTGATNEKLFFGSGTQLSVL.

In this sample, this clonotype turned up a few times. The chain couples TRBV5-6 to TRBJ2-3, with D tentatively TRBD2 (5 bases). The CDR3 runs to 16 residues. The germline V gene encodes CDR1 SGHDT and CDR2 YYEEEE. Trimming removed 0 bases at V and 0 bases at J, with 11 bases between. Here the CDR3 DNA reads TGTGCCAGCAGCTTGGCTCTCTCGGGGAGCACAGATACGCAGTATTTT. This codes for CASSLALSGSTDTQYF.

CDR3 sequence: CASSYSGQHNEQFF. Written as DNA, the CDR3 is TGTGCCAGCAGTTACTCGGGACAGCACAATGAGCAGTTCTTC. The gene calls are TRBV6-5 and TRBJ2-1; 7 bases are a match to TRBD1. Germline CDR1 reads MNHEY; CDR2 reads SVGAGI. Trimming at V came to 0 bases and at J to 5 bases, leaving 1 base not matched to a gene. There are 14 residues in the CDR3.